Listed below are T cell receptor beta chains from one sample, sequenced in a study of human T cells and chemical hapten exposure. MiXCR, run by TCRdb on the RACE reads, gives a single entry per CDR3 protein. The sample lists about 380,000 distinct CDR3 sequences; approximately 5% were seen once. Sequencing was performed on whole blood, taken in connection with sensitization to the hapten diphenylcyclopropenone (DPC). Receptor source: a woman aged 45 to 65 with alopecia areata. Some clones in this sample may be carry-over from other donors' samples. The CDR3 runs from the conserved cysteine through the conserved F or W. A D gene is named only where the DNA matches it firmly. Where a row states a size, it is once, few, many or the class of an expanded clone; other rows omit it.

>.|many|TRBV6-6|TRBJ1-2
TGTGCCAGCAGTTACTCAGAGCTCTCTGGCTACACCTTC
CASSYSELSGYTF
>.|few|TRBV11-2|TRBJ1-1
TGTGCCAGCAGTCGAATAGGACAGAACACTGAAGCTTTCTTT
CASSRIGQNTEAFF
>.|many|TRBV6-5|TRBJ1-2
TGTGCCAGCAGTTACGGGTCAGGAGGGCATGGCTACACCTTC
CASSYGSGGHGYTF
>TRBD2|many|TRBV5-5|TRBJ2-1
TGTGCCAGCAGCCTTTGGGACTACTACAATGAGCAGTTCTTC
CASSLWDYYNEQFF
>.|many|TRBV5-1|TRBJ2-1
TGCGCCAGCAGCTTGGAGGGGGACCCCTACAATGAGCAGTTCTTC
CASSLEGDPYNEQFF
>TRBD1|.|TRBV3-1|TRBJ1-6
TGTGCCAGCAGACAAGAGGCGGGACAGGGGAATTCACCCCTCCACTTT
CASRQEAGQGNSPLHF
>TRBD2|.|TRBV4-3|TRBJ2-7
TGCGCCAGCAGCCAAGACATAGCGGGCCCCTACGAGCAGTACTTC
CASSQDIAGPYEQYF
>TRBD1|few|TRBV12-3/TRBV12-4|TRBJ1-2
TGTGCCAGCAGTTCCGGGACAGGGGGCTACTATGGCTACACCTTC
CASSSGTGGYYGYTF
>.|few|TRBV12-5|TRBJ1-6
TGTGCTAGTGGTTTGGCGAACAGGGATTCACCCCTCCACTTT
CASGLANRDSPLHF
>TRBD1|many|TRBV5-1|TRBJ2-2
TGCGCCAGCAGCAGAGGGACAGGGAACACCGGGGAGCTGTTTTTT
CASSRGTGNTGELFF